This TCR beta chain was recorded in a study of blood T cell repertoires in COVID-19. As for the study in general: The study drew acute and convalescent COVID-19 samples from the United States, Italy and Spain. Sources were T cells, B-cell-depleted T cells, or PBMCs; the material itself was cDNA or gDNA.

Per the original data handling: Estimated nucleated cell counts came from reference gene primer amplification. Method: immunoSEQ multiplex PCR; TCRdb's copy keeps in-frame clones and lacks some. That table furnishes V, J and clone size, whereas the DNA furnished D and trimming. The sample has 150,000 to 190,000 clones, around 91% seen once; the top ten hold more than 14%. The CDR3 runs 15 residues. The germline gives CDR1 MDHEN, CDR2 SYDVKM. V shed 1 base and J shed 5 bases, with 11 bases lying between them. This receptor was taken from a woman aged 40 to 50 with acute or convalescent COVID-19. Sequencing was performed on peripheral blood. The V gene is TRBV28, the J gene TRBJ1-4; D unclear. In DNA, the CDR3 is TGTGCCAGCAGTTTATCTGGCAGTTGGAATGAAAAACTGTTTTTT. Translation: CASSLSGSWNEKLFF.